Below are 14 T cell receptor beta chains sequenced from a single sample in a study of cytomegalovirus exposure and HLA in healthy donors. Both 60 Vbeta primers and 13 Jbeta primers went into the PCR. Clones were sequenced by immunoSEQ multiplex PCR, and TCRdb holds only the in-frame ones, with some missing. The sample has over 75,000 clones, approximately 76% seen once. Sequencing was performed on PBMCs. These receptors were taken from a man between 35 and 55 years old in good health and CMV-seropositive.

The chain combines TRBV5-4 with TRBJ1-2, with a tentative D call TRBD1 (5 bases). Germline CDR1 and CDR2: SGHNT and YYREEE (reference sequence). V was cut by 4 bases and J by 1 base, with 17 bases left in between. The CDR3 has 16 residues. The CDR3 region is CASSVLGGGDNYGYTF. The CDR3 nucleotides read TGTGCCAGCAGCGTACTTGGGGGAGGGGATAACTATGGCTACACCTTC.

The chain links TRBV6-5 to TRBJ2-4, with TRBD1 identical over 7 bases. V dropped 6 bases and J dropped 11; count of bases not matched to a gene: 10. CDR3 length: 13 amino acids. Looked up from germline, CDR1 is MNHEY and CDR2 is SVGAGI. The CDR3 protein is CASRPSDRDVQYF. CDR3 bases: TGTGCCAGCAGACCTTCCGACAGGGATGTTCAGTACTTC.

This sequence joins TRBV7-9 and TRBJ2-7; possible D gene TRBD1, 6 bases. V lost 3 bases and J lost 0, with 18 bases in between. Germline V gives CDR1 SEHNR, CDR2 FQNEAQ (reference sequence). This CDR3 contains 17 residues. The CDR3 coding sequence is TGTGCCAGCAGCTTCGGACAGTTTGCAGACCTCTCCTACGAGCAGTACTTC. Encoded protein: CASSFGQFADLSYEQYF.

This clone was seen a single time. This chain connects TRBV5-1 to TRBJ2-1, with D tentatively TRBD1 (5 bases). The CDR3 totals 15 residues. The germline V and J ends were trimmed by 0 bases and 3 bases, with 10 bases remaining between them. The germline V gene encodes CDR1 SGHRS and CDR2 YFSETQ. The CDR3 is CASSLETGIYNEQFF. In DNA, the CDR3 is TGCGCCAGCAGCTTGGAAACAGGAATCTACAATGAGCAGTTCTTC.

The chain has TRBV6-1 and TRBJ1-1; weak D call: TRBD1 (5 bases). CDR3 size: 15 residues. The V and J ends lost 2 bases and 0 bases respectively, with 10 bases between them. The germline V gene encodes CDR1 MNHNS and CDR2 SASEGT. CDR3 in amino acids: CASSEQGLMNTEAFF. For the CDR3, the DNA is TGTGCCAGCAGTGAACAGGGACTCATGAACACTGAAGCTTTCTTT.

V and J are TRBV9 and TRBJ2-5; weak D call: TRBD2 (5 bases). The CDR3 is made up of 15 amino acids. Trimming left V 0 bases short and J 2 bases short, with 11 bases between. Germline CDR1 reads SGDLS; CDR2 reads YYNGEE. The CDR3 nucleotides are TGTGCCAGCAGCGTAGCGGCGGGTTTTCAAGAGACCCAGTACTTC. Translating it yields CASSVAAGFQETQYF.

J is TRBJ2-7 and V is TRBV5-6; 14 bases fit TRBD2. The CDR3 loop spans 19 amino acids. Germline assignment: CDR1 SGHDT and CDR2 YYEEEE. The J segment lost 2 bases and the V segment lost 3 bases, leaving 13 bases of the junction unmatched. This CDR3 is CASSSLLGLAGANAYEQYF. CDR3 nucleotide sequence: TGTGCCAGCAGCTCGCTATTGGGACTAGCGGGGGCCAATGCCTACGAGCAGTACTTC.

The rearrangement joins TRBV6-1 to TRBJ1-2; weak D call: TRBD1 (6 bases). CDR3 length equals 14 residues. Trimming cost V 6 bases and J 7 bases, with 18 bases left between them. Germline V lookup: CDR1 MNHNS, CDR2 SASEGT. The CDR3 bases are TGTGCCAGCAGCGCCAGGGACATAACCCTTGGCTACACCTTC. Translating it yields CASSARDITLGYTF.

V and J are TRBV7-8 and TRBJ2-7; maybe TRBD2 (7 bases). From germline, CDR1 is SGHVS and CDR2 FQNEAQ. CDR3 size: 17 residues. Trimming took off 7 bases at V and 2 bases at J, with 24 bases between the two ends. The DNA for the CDR3 is TGTGCCAGCACCTACCCCCGCGGCGGGGGCCTGGCCTACGAGCAGTACTTC. Translation gives CASTYPRGGGLAYEQYF.

The gene calls are TRBV7-9 and TRBJ2-7, with 8 bases identical to TRBD1. Germline V gene data show CDR1 as SEHNR and CDR2 as FQNEAQ (reference sequence). V was pared by 2 bases and J by 5 bases, with 8 bases of the junction left unmatched. CDR3 length: 15 amino acids. The CDR3, as DNA: TGTGCCAGCAGCTTATCAATTGACAGGGGCGACGAGCAGTACTTC. Translating gives CASSLSIDRGDEQYF.

The rearrangement links TRBV6-1 to TRBJ1-1; no clear D. The CDR3 has 13 residues. Germline V lookup: CDR1 MNHNS, CDR2 SASEGT. V dropped 6 bases and J dropped 4 bases, with 12 bases sitting between them. For the CDR3, the DNA is TGTGCCAGCAGAACCCACCAGGCCACTGAAGCTTTCTTT. Translation: CASRTHQATEAFF.

This clone was recorded a few times. The chain recombines TRBV2 with TRBJ1-5; D might be TRBD1 (6 bases). This CDR3 has 14 residues. CDR1 and CDR2 from the germline V gene are SNHLY and FYNNEI. Trimming left V 3 bases short and J 6 bases short, with 12 bases between. The CDR3 sequence: CASSDLGASQPQHF. The DNA of the CDR3 is TGTGCCAGCAGTGATCTGGGGGCGAGTCAGCCCCAGCATTTT. The full variable domain, in which reference TRBV2 and TRBJ1-5 provide the parts outside the CDR3, is EPEVTQTPSHQVTQMGQEVILRCVPISNHLYFYWYRQILGQKVEFLVSFYNNEISEKSEIFDDQFSVERPDGSNFTLKIRSTKLEDSAMYFCASSDLGASQPQHFGDGTRLSIL.

This clone was recorded only once. This rearrangement joins TRBV7-3 to TRBJ2-5, with 9 bases matching TRBD1. V shed 5 bases and J 4 bases; nucleotides not matched to a gene: 5. CDR3 length: 14 residues. Looked up from germline, CDR1 is SGHTA and CDR2 is FQGTGA. Written as DNA, the CDR3 is TGTGCCAGCAGCAGCAGGGACAGGGCAGAGACCCAGTACTTC. It encodes CASSSRDRAETQYF.

This chain links TRBV6-1 with TRBJ2-5, with TRBD1 identical over 8 bases. With V trimmed by 1 base and J by 5 bases, 9 bases remained unmatched. The CDR3 sequence is 16 residues long. Germline V gene lookup returns CDR1 MNHNS and CDR2 SASEGT. This chain's CDR3 is CASSEDSGGEWETQYF. As DNA, the CDR3 is TGTGCCAGCAGTGAAGATTCAGGGGGCGAATGGGAGACCCAGTACTTC.